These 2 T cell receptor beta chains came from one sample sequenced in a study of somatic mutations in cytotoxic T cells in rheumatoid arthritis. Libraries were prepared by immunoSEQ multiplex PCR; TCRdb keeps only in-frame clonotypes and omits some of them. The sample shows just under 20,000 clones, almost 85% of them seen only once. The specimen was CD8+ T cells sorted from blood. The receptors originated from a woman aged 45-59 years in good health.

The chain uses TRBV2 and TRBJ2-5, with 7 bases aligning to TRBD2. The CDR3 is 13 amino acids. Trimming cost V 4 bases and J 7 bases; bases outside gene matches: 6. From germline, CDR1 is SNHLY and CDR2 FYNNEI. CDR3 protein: CASSGEGWATQYF. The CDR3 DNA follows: TGTGCCAGCAGTGGGGAGGGATGGGCGACCCAGTACTTC.

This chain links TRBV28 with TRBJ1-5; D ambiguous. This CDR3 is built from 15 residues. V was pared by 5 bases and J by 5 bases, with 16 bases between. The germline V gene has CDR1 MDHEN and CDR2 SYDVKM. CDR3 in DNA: TGTGCCAGCAGTCCCCGGGGTCAATCCCATCAGCCCCAGCATTTT. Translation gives CASSPRGQSHQPQHF. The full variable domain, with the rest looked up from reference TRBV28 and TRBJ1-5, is DVKVTQSSRYLVKRTGEKVFLECVQDMDHENMFWYRQDPGLGLRLIYFSYDVKMKEKGDIPEGYSVSREKKERFSLILESASTNQTSMYLCASSPRGQSHQPQHFGDGTRLSIL.